A selection of T cell receptor beta chains follows, all from one sample in a study of human T cells and chemical hapten exposure. TCRdb analysed the RACE reads with MiXCR anew, one entry per CDR3 protein. Of tens of thousands of distinct CDR3 sequences in the sample, 9.6% were seen once. The sample in question was whole blood, obtained in connection with sensitization to the hapten diphenylcyclopropenone (DPC). These receptors originate from a middle-aged woman with alopecia areata. Some clones in this sample may be carry-over from other donors' samples. CDR3s leave out the opening cysteine and the closing phenylalanine or tryptophan. The order of the fields is V gene, J gene, CDR3 protein.

v_gene: TRBV4-3
j_gene: TRBJ2-7
CDR3aa: ASSPREGPYEQY

v_gene: TRBV5-4
j_gene: TRBJ2-1
CDR3aa: ASSSSGTGFPNEQF

v_gene: TRBV7-3
j_gene: TRBJ1-1
CDR3aa: ASRPDKQNTEAF

v_gene: TRBV5-6
j_gene: TRBJ1-6
CDR3aa: ASSYRANSPLH

v_gene: TRBV5-4
j_gene: TRBJ2-5
CDR3aa: ASSRGLAGGETQY

v_gene: TRBV4-1
j_gene: TRBJ1-1
CDR3aa: ASSHPGVTEAF

v_gene: TRBV10-3
j_gene: TRBJ1-1
CDR3aa: AISELALSNTEAF

v_gene: TRBV11-2
j_gene: TRBJ1-1
CDR3aa: ASSLSARLGEAF

v_gene: TRBV3-1
j_gene: TRBJ2-1
CDR3aa: ASSQISGPYNEQF

v_gene: TRBV12-3/TRBV12-4
j_gene: TRBJ2-1
CDR3aa: ASSWVQRGARLHNEQF

v_gene: TRBV29-1
j_gene: TRBJ2-1
CDR3aa: SVQRGGLIDNEQF

v_gene: TRBV6-2/TRBV6-3
j_gene: TRBJ2-7
CDR3aa: ASSPGGRYEQY

v_gene: TRBV4-3
j_gene: TRBJ2-1
CDR3aa: ASSQSGLAGDRSSYNEQF

v_gene: TRBV4-1
j_gene: TRBJ2-7
CDR3aa: ASSQVYGQGFYEQY

v_gene: TRBV7-3
j_gene: TRBJ1-1
CDR3aa: ASSLMGRQGARISTDTEAF

v_gene: TRBV29-1
j_gene: TRBJ2-1
CDR3aa: SGGVNEQF

v_gene: TRBV7-6
j_gene: TRBJ2-2
CDR3aa: ASSRYPGSGETGELF

v_gene: TRBV7-2
j_gene: TRBJ2-5
CDR3aa: ASSLEAGGPAYETQY

v_gene: TRBV10-3
j_gene: TRBJ2-1
CDR3aa: AIRAGSLDNEQF

v_gene: TRBV21-1
j_gene: TRBJ2-7
CDR3aa: ASSIRTGRVSYEQY

v_gene: TRBV11-2
j_gene: TRBJ2-1
CDR3aa: ATREGSYNEQF

v_gene: TRBV4-1
j_gene: TRBJ2-4
CDR3aa: ASSQDPRHLNIQY

v_gene: TRBV7-9
j_gene: TRBJ2-7
CDR3aa: ASSLARGAEQY

v_gene: TRBV20-1
j_gene: TRBJ2-5
CDR3aa: SASSETQY

v_gene: TRBV4-1
j_gene: TRBJ2-3
CDR3aa: ASSQVGREVADTQY

v_gene: TRBV30
j_gene: TRBJ2-3
CDR3aa: ASTGQGMDTQY

v_gene: TRBV7-9
j_gene: TRBJ1-1
CDR3aa: ASSPGTGGMDTEAF

v_gene: TRBV28
j_gene: TRBJ1-5
CDR3aa: ASSLDPGLNQPQH

v_gene: TRBV19
j_gene: TRBJ2-5
CDR3aa: ASRPLGETQY

v_gene: TRBV10-2
j_gene: TRBJ1-1
CDR3aa: ASSPIWTEAF

v_gene: TRBV6-1
j_gene: TRBJ1-2
CDR3aa: ASTWDRGHGYT

v_gene: TRBV19
j_gene: TRBJ1-5
CDR3aa: ASSIQGGQPQH

v_gene: TRBV7-2
j_gene: TRBJ2-1
CDR3aa: ASSTSGLGNEQF

v_gene: TRBV29-1
j_gene: TRBJ1-4
CDR3aa: SVGEGGEKLF

v_gene: TRBV20-1
j_gene: TRBJ1-2
CDR3aa: SAPKTELSNYGYT

v_gene: TRBV6-6
j_gene: TRBJ2-3
CDR3aa: AARSVGADTQY

v_gene: TRBV20-1
j_gene: TRBJ1-2
CDR3aa: SAFIQGIGGYT

v_gene: TRBV7-2
j_gene: TRBJ1-5
CDR3aa: ASSFDRDQPQH

v_gene: TRBV19
j_gene: TRBJ2-3
CDR3aa: ASSIGGRVVDTQY

v_gene: TRBV4-2
j_gene: TRBJ2-7
CDR3aa: ASSQDLLLPGEQY

v_gene: TRBV7-2
j_gene: TRBJ1-5
CDR3aa: ASSLSAGEGQPQH

v_gene: TRBV10-3
j_gene: TRBJ2-1
CDR3aa: AIRRDASGGPPYNEQF

v_gene: TRBV20-1
j_gene: TRBJ1-5
CDR3aa: SAAGDTQHQPQH

v_gene: TRBV10-3
j_gene: TRBJ2-2
CDR3aa: AISEAPGELF

v_gene: TRBV6-5
j_gene: TRBJ2-7
CDR3aa: ASSYSKNAGYEQY

v_gene: TRBV5-1
j_gene: TRBJ2-7
CDR3aa: ASSWAGGSQTYEQY

v_gene: TRBV28
j_gene: TRBJ2-4
CDR3aa: ASSLRDSKNIQY

v_gene: TRBV7-2
j_gene: TRBJ2-7
CDR3aa: ASSFSYEQY

v_gene: TRBV7-9
j_gene: TRBJ2-3
CDR3aa: ASSSSHNSGGAPDTQY

v_gene: TRBV4-1
j_gene: TRBJ1-5
CDR3aa: ASSQDTLRDLQPQH

v_gene: TRBV12-3/TRBV12-4
j_gene: TRBJ2-5
CDR3aa: ASGTTSGGTQY